Shown below are 22 T cell receptor beta chains from a single sample sequenced in a study of cytomegalovirus exposure and HLA in healthy donors. The PCR was carried out with 60 Vbeta primers and 13 Jbeta primers. Clones were read by immunoSEQ multiplex PCR, and TCRdb kept only the in-frame ones, dropping some. The table records about 160,000 clones, around 78% of them present only once. The sequenced sample was PBMCs. These receptors originate from a woman aged 40 to 50 in good health and CMV-seropositive.

J is TRBJ1-2 and V is TRBV6-5; 9 bases map to TRBD1. There are 13 residues in the CDR3. Trimming took 8 bases from V and 7 from J; bases not matched to a gene: 8. Germline CDR1 MNHEY, CDR2 SVGAGI. The CDR3 region is CASGRTGESGYTF. In DNA form, the CDR3 reads TGTGCCAGCGGGAGGACAGGGGAGAGTGGCTACACCTTC.

V usage is TRBV11-2 and J usage is TRBJ1-1, with a tentative D call TRBD1 (6 bases). CDR3 length: 13 amino acids. Germline V lookup: CDR1 SGHAT, CDR2 FQNNGV. V gave up 7 bases and J gave up 0 bases, with 9 bases separating them. CDR3 coding DNA: TGTGCCAGCAATAGGGGGTTGAACACTGAAGCTTTCTTT. Residues: CASNRGLNTEAFF.

The chain employs TRBV5-4 and TRBJ1-2; D is possibly TRBD1 (6 bases). Germline V gene lookup returns CDR1 SGHNT and CDR2 YYREEE (reference sequence). V gave up 0 bases and J gave up 4 bases, with 7 bases separating them. This CDR3 is 13 amino acids long. The CDR3 loop is CASSLGTAYGYTF. The CDR3 nucleotides read TGTGCCAGCAGCTTGGGGACAGCCTATGGCTACACCTTC.

Details on this clone: Different DNA sequences within this sample yield the same CDR3. The chain uses TRBV9 and TRBJ2-5, with a tentative D call TRBD1 (6 bases). The CDR3 covers 13 residues. Germline V lookup: CDR1 SGDLS, CDR2 YYNGEE. V lost 4 bases and J lost 4, with 11 bases in between. The chain's CDR3 is CASSLTRGETQYF. In nucleotides, the CDR3 is TGTGCCAGCAGCTTGACCAGGGGAGAGACCCAGTACTTC.

The CDR3 region is CASSQEYGRETSGYNEQFF. CDR3 DNA: TGTGCCAGCAGCCAAGAATATGGTCGGGAGACTAGCGGTTACAATGAGCAGTTCTTC. The chain couples TRBV4-2 to TRBJ2-1, with 9 bases that match TRBD2. The trim removed 0 bases at V and 4 bases at J, leaving 13 bases unmatched. The CDR3 is 19 residues long. Germline lookup yields CDR1 LGHNA and CDR2 YNFKEQ.

The chain is built from TRBV29-1 and TRBJ2-1; tentatively, D is TRBD2 (7 bases). This CDR3 spans 14 amino acids. The germline V and J ends were trimmed by 6 bases and 5 bases, with 17 bases remaining between them. Germline assignment: CDR1 SQVTM and CDR2 ANQGSEA. CDR3 sequence (DNA): TGCAGCGTCAGAAAGGGGGGGGGCAACAATGAGCAGTTCTTC. Encoded protein: CSVRKGGGNNEQFF.

The sample holds many counts of this clone. The V and J genes are TRBV28 and TRBJ2-3; 13 positions agree with TRBD2. The CDR3 length is 16 residues. Trimming took 5 bases from V and 6 from J; bases not matched to a gene: 8. CDR1 is MDHEN and CDR2 is SYDVKM in the germline V gene. In DNA form, the CDR3 reads TGTGCCAGCAGTCCCAGCGCGACTAGCGGGGGGGATACGCAGTATTTT. Translation: CASSPSATSGGDTQYF.

This chain links TRBV6-6 with TRBJ1-2; D perhaps matches TRBD1 (5 bases). CDR3 length: 12 amino acids. V was pared by 5 bases and J by 9 bases, with 13 bases between. Germline assignment: CDR1 MNHNY and CDR2 SVGAGI (reference sequence). This CDR3 is CASSPGGGCYTF. The CDR3 DNA reads TGTGCCAGCAGTCCCGGCGGGGGATGCTACACCTTC.

V usage is TRBV2 and J usage is TRBJ2-1; D possibly corresponds to TRBD2 (6 bases). The CDR3 runs 16 residues. The V end was cut by 7 bases, the J end by 10 bases, with 26 bases between. Germline-derived CDR1 and CDR2 are SNHLY and FYNNEI. In nucleotides, the CDR3 is TGTGCCAGCAAAGGGGCCGGAGGCGGACTAAGGATAGAGCAGTTCTTC. Translating gives CASKGAGGGLRIEQFF. The full variable domain, rest sourced from reference TRBV2 and TRBJ2-1, is EPEVTQTPSHQVTQMGQEVILRCVPISNHLYFYWYRQILGQKVEFLVSFYNNEISEKSEIFDDQFSVERPDGSNFTLKIRSTKLEDSAMYFCASKGAGGGLRIEQFFGPGTRLTVL.

This sequence joins TRBV10-2 and TRBJ1-1, with 9 positions matching TRBD1. V shed 0 bases and J 8 bases; nucleotides not matched to a gene: 7. The V gene's germline CDR1 is WSHSY and CDR2 SAAADI. The CDR3 extends over 15 amino acids. The CDR3 region has the DNA TGCGCCAGCAGTGAGTCCCGGACAGGGGTATTCGAAGCTTTCTTT. It codes for CASSESRTGVFEAFF.

The gene calls are TRBV6-5 and TRBJ2-5; 7 bases align to TRBD2. Germline V gene data show CDR1 as MNHEY and CDR2 as SVGAGI. The ends lost 8 bases at V and 5 bases at J; junction bases unmatched: 5. CDR3 size: 12 residues. CDR3 sequence reads: CASSRGVETQYF. As DNA, the CDR3 is TGTGCCAGCTCCCGGGGGGTGGAGACCCAGTACTTC.

The chain is built from TRBV30 and TRBJ1-1, with 12 bases lining up with TRBD1. The CDR3 runs to 15 residues. The germline gives CDR1 GTSNPN, CDR2 SVGIG (reference sequence). Germline trimming cut 0 bases from V and 8 bases from J; bases unmatched to any gene: 7. The CDR3 protein is CAWSVPGQGAREAFF. In DNA, the CDR3 is TGTGCCTGGAGTGTACCGGGACAGGGGGCTCGAGAAGCTTTCTTT.

V and J are TRBV4-1 and TRBJ1-1; the D is unclear. V lost 3 bases to trimming and J lost 8 bases, with 7 bases between them. The V gene's germline CDR1 is MGHRA and CDR2 YSYEKL. The CDR3 spans 11 residues. The CDR3 nucleotides are TGCGCCAGCAGCCAGACTACGGAAGCTTTCTTT. It encodes CASSQTTEAFF.

The chain employs TRBV5-4 and TRBJ2-7, with 13 bases that match TRBD2. V dropped 4 bases and J dropped 2; count of bases not matched to a gene: 3. Germline values: CDR1 SGHNT, CDR2 YYREEE (reference sequence). This CDR3 is 15 amino acids long. CDR3 loop: CASSGGLAGTYEQYF. CDR3 bases: TGTGCCAGCAGCGGGGGACTAGCGGGAACCTACGAGCAGTACTTC.

The rearrangement uses TRBV29-1 and TRBJ2-3; TRBD2 is a possible D gene (6 bases). The CDR3 length is 12 residues. The germline V and J ends were trimmed by 7 bases and 1 base, with 9 bases remaining between them. Germline V gives CDR1 SQVTM, CDR2 ANQGSEA. DNA for the CDR3: TGCAGCGGTAGCGGTGGCACAGATACGCAGTATTTT. It specifies CSGSGGTDTQYF.

V and J are TRBV18 and TRBJ1-1, with D perhaps TRBD1 (6 bases). The germline CDR1 and CDR2 sequences are KGHSH and LQKENI. V shed 5 bases and J shed 4 bases, with 11 bases lying between them. The CDR3 contains 13 residues. The CDR3 loop is CASSYTGPTEAFF. The CDR3 DNA reads as TGTGCCAGCTCATATACAGGGCCCACTGAAGCTTTCTTT.

This chain joins TRBV7-3 and TRBJ2-1, with a weak D call TRBD2 (7 bases). V lost 5 bases, J lost 10 bases, and 21 bases lay in between. CDR1 is SGHTA and CDR2 is FQGTGA in the germline V gene. There are 15 residues in the CDR3. CDR3 DNA sequence: TGTGCCAGCAGCCCCAGTGCGAGGGGGGGCCAAGAGCAGTTCTTC. Translated: CASSPSARGGQEQFF.

The chain recombines TRBV11-3 with TRBJ2-3; D is possibly TRBD1 (6 bases). CDR3 length: 14 residues. Germline CDR1 and CDR2: SGHNT and YENEEA. Trimming pared 5 bases from V and 0 bases from J, leaving 9 bases between. CDR3 protein: CASSLGQSTDTQYF. The CDR3 region has the DNA TGTGCCAGCAGCCTTGGACAGAGCACAGATACGCAGTATTTT. Together with reference TRBV11-3 and TRBJ2-3, the CDR3 gives the full variable domain: EAGVVQSPRYKIIEKKQPVAFWCNPISGHNTLYWYLQNLGQGPELLIRYENEEAVDDSQLPKDRFSAERLKGVDSTLKIQPAELGDSAVYLCASSLGQSTDTQYFGPGTRLTVL.

The J gene is TRBJ1-3, the V gene TRBV5-1, with D possibly being TRBD1 (5 bases). The CDR3 covers 14 residues. V lost 3 bases, J lost 0 bases, and 7 bases lay in between. The germline CDR1 and CDR2 sequences are SGHRS and YFSETQ. CDR3 protein: CASSSQGSGNTIYF. In nucleotides, the CDR3 is TGCGCCAGCAGCTCGCAGGGCTCTGGAAACACCATATATTTT.

The chain is built from TRBV6-1 and TRBJ2-4; D is unclear. This CDR3 is built from 14 residues. Germline CDR1 MNHNS, CDR2 SASEGT. Trimming removed 1 base at V and 8 bases at J, with 12 bases between. The CDR3 DNA reads as TGTGCCAGCAGTGAAGAGGCGAGGCGCCACATTCAGTACTTC. It codes for CASSEEARRHIQYF.

This clone was recorded a few times. J is TRBJ1-4 and V is TRBV28, with a weak D call TRBD1 (6 bases). V was shortened by 4 bases and J by 6 bases, with 18 bases between the two germline ends. CDR3 size: 16 residues. Germline V gives CDR1 MDHEN, CDR2 SYDVKM. CDR3 amino acids: CASSSRTPSGDEKLFF. CDR3 coding DNA: TGTGCCAGCAGTTCCCGCACGCCGTCAGGGGATGAAAAACTGTTTTTT.

This clone occurred a few times. The chain employs TRBV4-2 and TRBJ1-5; 9 bases fit TRBD1. CDR1 LGHNA and CDR2 YNFKEQ come from the germline V gene. The CDR3 spans 15 residues. With 1 base clipped from V and 2 bases from J, the junction kept 0 bases outside the gene matches. The CDR3 region has the DNA TGTGCCAGCAGCCAAGGGGACAGGGGCAATCAGCCCCAGCATTTT. Its translation is CASSQGDRGNQPQHF.